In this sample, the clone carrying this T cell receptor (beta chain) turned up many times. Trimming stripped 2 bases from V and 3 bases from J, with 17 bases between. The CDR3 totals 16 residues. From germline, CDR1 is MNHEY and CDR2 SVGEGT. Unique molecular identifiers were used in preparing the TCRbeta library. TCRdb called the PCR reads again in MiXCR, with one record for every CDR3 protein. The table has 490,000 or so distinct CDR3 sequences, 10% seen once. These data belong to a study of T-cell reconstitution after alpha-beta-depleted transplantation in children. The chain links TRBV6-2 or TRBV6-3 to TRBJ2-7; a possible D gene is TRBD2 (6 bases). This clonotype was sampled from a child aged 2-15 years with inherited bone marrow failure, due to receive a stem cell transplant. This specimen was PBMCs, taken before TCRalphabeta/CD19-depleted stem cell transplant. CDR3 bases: TGTGCCAGCAGTTACCGTATGGTAGCGGAGCTCTACGAGCAGTACTTC. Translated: CASSYRMVAELYEQYF.